This TCR beta chain was identified during a study of blood T cell repertoires in COVID-19. As for the study in general: Italy, Spain and the United States were the sources of the convalescent and acute COVID-19 samples. PBMCs, B-cell-depleted T cells, or T cells provided the cDNA or gDNA that made up the material.

The V end was cut by 5 bases, the J end by 3 bases, with 17 bases between. Germline CDR1 and CDR2: MNHEY and SVGEGT. The CDR3 spans 16 residues. How the authors handled the data: How many nucleated cells were present was estimated from reference gene primer amplification. Here immunoSEQ multiplex PCR was the method, and the copy in TCRdb shows in-frame clones only, minus some. That table supplies the V and J calls and clone size; D and trimming were determined from the DNA. The repertoire holds some 140,000 clones, 79% seen once, with roughly 3.6% in the top ten. The rearrangement joins TRBV6-2 or TRBV6-3 to TRBJ1-5, with D possibly TRBD1 on 6 matching bases. The specimen was peripheral blood. This receptor was taken from a man between 60 and 75 years old with acute or convalescent COVID-19. In nucleotides, the CDR3 is TGTGCCAGCAGTACCTACTCCCGGGACATCAATCAGCCCCAGCATTTT. This encodes CASSTYSRDINQPQHF.